This is a list of T cell receptor beta chains from one sample in a study of cytomegalovirus exposure and HLA in healthy donors. TCRdb's table, derived via immunoSEQ multiplex PCR, lists solely in-frame clones and lacks some. The sample comprises 150,000 to 160,000 clones, approximately 86% of which are singletons, and under 7.5% rests with the top ten. The sample was PBMCs. These receptors came from a woman aged 50 to 60 in good health and CMV-seropositive. Each CDR3 is given with its conserved first and last residue. The D gene is left open where the match is weak. Clone sizes are given selectively: once, few, many, or a class where the clone is expanded.

d_gene	abundance	v_gene	j_gene	CDR3aa	CDR3nt
NA	NA	TRBV5-4	TRBJ2-7	CASSDTQGGEQYF	TGTGCCAGCAGCGACACGCAGGGCGGCGAGCAGTACTTC
TRBD2	NA	TRBV29-1	TRBJ2-1	CSVTGLADKPYNEQFF	TGCAGCGTGACTGGACTAGCGGATAAGCCCTACAATGAGCAGTTCTTC
TRBD2	few	TRBV7-8	TRBJ2-3	CASSLDPSGVSDTQYF	TGTGCCAGCAGCTTAGATCCTAGCGGGGTGTCAGATACGCAGTATTTT
NA	NA	TRBV4-3	TRBJ1-3	CASSQDPGGSGNTIYF	TGCGCCAGCAGCCAAGACCCCGGGGGCTCTGGAAACACCATATATTTT
NA	once	TRBV2	TRBJ2-7	CASSEGFITF	TGTGCCAGCAGTGAAGGTTTCATTACTTTC
NA	NA	TRBV4-3	TRBJ2-6	CASSEGAAGANVLTF	TGCGCCAGCAGCGAAGGGGCTGCTGGGGCCAACGTCCTGACTTTC
TRBD1	NA	TRBV6-1	TRBJ2-2	CASIPGGESGELFF	TGTGCCAGCATACCAGGGGGCGAGAGCGGGGAGCTGTTTTTT
NA	NA	TRBV6-6	TRBJ1-1	CASLTGTEAFF	TGTGCCAGTTTGACAGGCACTGAAGCTTTCTTT
NA	NA	TRBV29-1	TRBJ1-2	CSAGTPDTVADGYTF	TGCAGCGCAGGGACACCCGACACGGTGGCCGATGGCTACACCTTC
TRBD1	NA	TRBV7-8	TRBJ1-1	CASSSTWGRGDTEAFF	TGTGCCAGCAGCTCAACCTGGGGCAGGGGGGACACTGAAGCTTTCTTT
NA	NA	TRBV20-1	TRBJ1-2	CSATPSGGYTF	TGCAGTGCGACCCCCTCGGGAGGCTACACCTTC
TRBD2	NA	TRBV19	TRBJ2-1	CASSSRLAGGYNEQFF	TGTGCCAGTAGTAGCCGGTTAGCGGGGGGGTACAATGAGCAGTTCTTC
NA	NA	TRBV6-1	TRBJ2-3	CASYRRGRTDTQYF	TGTGCCAGCTACCGTAGAGGGCGCACAGATACGCAGTATTTT
NA	NA	TRBV7-2	TRBJ1-2	CASSQLLGANYGYTF	TGTGCCAGCAGCCAACTACTGGGAGCTAACTATGGCTACACCTTC
NA	NA	TRBV15	TRBJ2-7	CATSQVRSYEQYF	TGTGCCACCAGCCAGGTCCGCTCCTACGAGCAGTACTTC
TRBD1	NA	TRBV30	TRBJ2-1	CAWTGTGYRDEQFF	TGTGCCTGGACGGGGACAGGGTATCGGGATGAGCAGTTCTTC
TRBD2	NA	TRBV27	TRBJ2-6	CASSLGGGPSGANVLTF	TGTGCCAGCAGTTTAGGCGGGGGGCCCTCTGGGGCCAACGTCCTGACTTTC
NA	NA	TRBV6-1	TRBJ2-2	CATLDYNTGELFF	TGTGCCACCTTGGACTATAACACCGGGGAGCTGTTTTTT
TRBD1	NA	TRBV5-1	TRBJ2-7	CASSLAQGANEQYF	TGCGCCAGCAGCTTGGCCCAGGGGGCTAACGAGCAGTACTTC
NA	NA	TRBV19	TRBJ2-3	CASSGGQARDTQYF	TGTGCCAGTAGTGGAGGGCAGGCGAGAGATACGCAGTATTTT
NA	NA	TRBV7-2	TRBJ2-1	CASSFGRANEQFF	TGTGCCAGCAGCTTCGGCAGGGCTAATGAGCAGTTCTTC
NA	NA	TRBV29-1	TRBJ2-1	CSVYRVGNEQFF	TGCAGCGTCTACAGGGTGGGCAATGAGCAGTTCTTC